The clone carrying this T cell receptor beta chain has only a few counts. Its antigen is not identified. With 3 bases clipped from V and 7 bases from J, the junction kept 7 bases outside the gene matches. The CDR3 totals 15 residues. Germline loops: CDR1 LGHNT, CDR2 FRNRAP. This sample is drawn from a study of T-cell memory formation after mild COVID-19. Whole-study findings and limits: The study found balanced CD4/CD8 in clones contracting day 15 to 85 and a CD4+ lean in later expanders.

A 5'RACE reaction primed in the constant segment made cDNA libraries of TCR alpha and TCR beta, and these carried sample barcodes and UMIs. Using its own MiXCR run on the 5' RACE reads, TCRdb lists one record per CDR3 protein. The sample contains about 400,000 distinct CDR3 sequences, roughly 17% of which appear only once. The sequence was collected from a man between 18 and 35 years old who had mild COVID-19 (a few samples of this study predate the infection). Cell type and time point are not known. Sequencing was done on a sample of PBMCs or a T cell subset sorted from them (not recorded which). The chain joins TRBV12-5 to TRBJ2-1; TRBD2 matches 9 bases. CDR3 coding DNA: TGTGCTAGTGGTTTCGATGCGGGGGGGCCGAATGAGCAGTTCTTC. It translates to CASGFDAGGPNEQFF.